This entry describes one T cell receptor (beta chain). As yet, its antigen is unknown. The authors loaded roughly 200 ng DNA, 27,000 or so T cell genomes, into sorted-subset replicate PCRs. The method was immunoSEQ multiplex PCR; TCRdb's version includes in-frame clones alone and lacks a portion of them. Among some 1.5 million clones listed, around 95% were seen once. This CDR3 is 16 amino acids long. Germline CDR1 reads SGHRS; CDR2 reads YFSETQ. Trimming took 9 bases from V and 2 from J; bases not matched to a gene: 9. This record belongs to a study of shared clonotypes between healthy human individuals. Turning to the study itself: For every donor, three CD4 naive, three CD4 memory, two CD8 naive and one CD8 memory plates were used. Broader study findings: Between a handful of donors, naive CD4 clonotypes were shared at a level of approximately 5%.

The V gene is TRBV5-1, the J gene TRBJ2-3; 13 bases line up with TRBD2. The material sequenced was naive CD4+ T cells sorted from blood. Subset defined: CD45RA+ positively selected. The clonotype originates from a young man in good health. DNA of the CDR3: TGCGCCACCAAGGCGGGGACTAGCGGGAACACAGATACGCAGTATTTT. It yields the protein CATKAGTSGNTDTQYF.